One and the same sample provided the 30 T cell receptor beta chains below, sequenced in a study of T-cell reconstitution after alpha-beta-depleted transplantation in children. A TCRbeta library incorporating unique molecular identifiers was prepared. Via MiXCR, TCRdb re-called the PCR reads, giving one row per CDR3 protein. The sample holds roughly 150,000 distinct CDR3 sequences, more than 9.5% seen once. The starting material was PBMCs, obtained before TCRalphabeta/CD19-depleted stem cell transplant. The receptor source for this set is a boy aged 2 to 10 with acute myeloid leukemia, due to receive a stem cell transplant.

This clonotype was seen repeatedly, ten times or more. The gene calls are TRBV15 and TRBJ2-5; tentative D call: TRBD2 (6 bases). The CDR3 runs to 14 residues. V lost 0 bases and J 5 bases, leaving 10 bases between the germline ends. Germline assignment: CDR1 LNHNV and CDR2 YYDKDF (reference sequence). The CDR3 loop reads CATSREGAGETQYF. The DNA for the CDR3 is TGTGCCACCAGCAGAGAGGGCGCGGGGGAGACCCAGTACTTC.

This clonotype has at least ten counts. This chain's CDR3 is CSVESPGANVLTF. CDR3 nucleotides: TGCAGCGTTGAATCTCCTGGGGCCAACGTCCTGACTTTC. V usage is TRBV29-1 and J usage is TRBJ2-6; no definite D call. Trimming took 2 bases from V and 2 from J, leaving 4 bases between them. There are 13 residues in the CDR3. Germline V gives CDR1 SQVTM, CDR2 ANQGSEA.

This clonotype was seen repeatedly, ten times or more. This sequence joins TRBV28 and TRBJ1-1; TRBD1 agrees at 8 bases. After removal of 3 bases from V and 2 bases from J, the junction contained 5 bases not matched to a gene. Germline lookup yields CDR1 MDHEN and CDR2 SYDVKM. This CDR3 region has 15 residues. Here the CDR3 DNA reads TGTGCCAGCAGTTTTTTGGACAGGGATAACACTGAAGCTTTCTTT. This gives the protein CASSFLDRDNTEAFF.

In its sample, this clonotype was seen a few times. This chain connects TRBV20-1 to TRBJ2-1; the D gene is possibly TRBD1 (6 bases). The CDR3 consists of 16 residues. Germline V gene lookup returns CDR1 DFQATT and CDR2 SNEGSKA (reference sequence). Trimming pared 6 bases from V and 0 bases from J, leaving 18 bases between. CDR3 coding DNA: TGCAGTGCGGCCAAGACAGGCCGCAGCTCCTACAATGAGCAGTTCTTC. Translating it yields CSAAKTGRSSYNEQFF.

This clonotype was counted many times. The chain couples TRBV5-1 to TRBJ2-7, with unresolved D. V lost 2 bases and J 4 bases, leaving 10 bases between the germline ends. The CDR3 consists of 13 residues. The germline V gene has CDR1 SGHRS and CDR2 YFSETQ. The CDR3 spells CASSLGQEYEQYF. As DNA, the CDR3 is TGCGCCAGCAGCTTAGGGCAGGAGTACGAGCAGTACTTC.

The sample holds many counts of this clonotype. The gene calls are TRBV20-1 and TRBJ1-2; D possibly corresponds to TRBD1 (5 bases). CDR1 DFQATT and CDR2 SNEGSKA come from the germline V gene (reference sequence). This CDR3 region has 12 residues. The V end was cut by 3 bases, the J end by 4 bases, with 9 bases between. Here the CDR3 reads CSARTDFYGYTF. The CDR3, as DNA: TGCAGTGCTAGGACAGATTTCTATGGCTACACCTTC.

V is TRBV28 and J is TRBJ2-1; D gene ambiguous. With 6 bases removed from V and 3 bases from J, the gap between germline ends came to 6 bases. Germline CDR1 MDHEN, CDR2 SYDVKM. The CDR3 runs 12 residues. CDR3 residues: CASRTNYNEQFF. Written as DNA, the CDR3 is TGTGCCAGCAGAACCAACTACAATGAGCAGTTCTTC. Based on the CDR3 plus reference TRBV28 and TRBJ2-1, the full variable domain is DVKVTQSSRYLVKRTGEKVFLECVQDMDHENMFWYRQDPGLGLRLIYFSYDVKMKEKGDIPEGYSVSREKKERFSLILESASTNQTSMYLCASRTNYNEQFFGPGTRLTVL.

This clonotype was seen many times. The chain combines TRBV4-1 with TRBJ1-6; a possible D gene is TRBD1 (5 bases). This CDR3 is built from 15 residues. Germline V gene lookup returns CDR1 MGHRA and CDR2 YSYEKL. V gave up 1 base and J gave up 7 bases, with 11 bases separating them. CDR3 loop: CASSQAWDGNSPLHF. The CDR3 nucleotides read TGCGCCAGCAGCCAAGCCTGGGACGGCAATTCACCCCTCCACTTT.

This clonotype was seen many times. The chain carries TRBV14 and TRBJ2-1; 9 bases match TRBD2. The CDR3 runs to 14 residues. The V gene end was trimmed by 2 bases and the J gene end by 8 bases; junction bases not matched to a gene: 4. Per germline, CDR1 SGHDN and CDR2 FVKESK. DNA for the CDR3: TGTGCCAGCAGCCAAACCGGGACTAGCTATGAGCAGTTCTTC. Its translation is CASSQTGTSYEQFF.

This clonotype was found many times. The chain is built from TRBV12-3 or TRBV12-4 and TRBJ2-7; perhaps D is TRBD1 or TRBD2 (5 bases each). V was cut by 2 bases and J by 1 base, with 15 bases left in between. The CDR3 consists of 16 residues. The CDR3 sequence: CASSLSFGGVSYEQYF. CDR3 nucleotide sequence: TGTGCCAGCAGTTTATCGTTTGGGGGTGTATCCTACGAGCAGTACTTC.

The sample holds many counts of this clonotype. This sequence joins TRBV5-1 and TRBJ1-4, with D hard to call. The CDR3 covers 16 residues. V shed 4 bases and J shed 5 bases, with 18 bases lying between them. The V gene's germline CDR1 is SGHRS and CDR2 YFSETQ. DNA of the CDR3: TGCGCCAGCAGCACTAACAGCCTCAGAAAAAATGAAAAACTGTTTTTT. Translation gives CASSTNSLRKNEKLFF. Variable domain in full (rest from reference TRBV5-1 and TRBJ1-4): KAGVTQTPRYLIKTRGQQVTLSCSPISGHRSVSWYQQTPGQGLQFLFEYFSETQRNKGNFPGRFSGRQFSNSRSEMNVSTLELGDSALYLCASSTNSLRKNEKLFFGSGTQLSVL.

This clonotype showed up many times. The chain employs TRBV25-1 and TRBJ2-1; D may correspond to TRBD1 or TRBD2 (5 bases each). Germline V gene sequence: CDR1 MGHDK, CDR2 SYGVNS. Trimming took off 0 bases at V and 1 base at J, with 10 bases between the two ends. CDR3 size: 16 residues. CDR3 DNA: TGTGCCAGCAGTGAATATGGGACCGTATCCTACAATGAGCAGTTCTTC. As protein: CASSEYGTVSYNEQFF.

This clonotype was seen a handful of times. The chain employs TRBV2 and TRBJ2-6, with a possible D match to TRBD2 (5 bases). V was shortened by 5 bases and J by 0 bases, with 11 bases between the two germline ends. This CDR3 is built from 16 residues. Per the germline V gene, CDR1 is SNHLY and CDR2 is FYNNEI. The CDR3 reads CASSFLGVSGANVLTF. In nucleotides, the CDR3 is TGTGCCAGCAGTTTCCTCGGGGTCTCTGGGGCCAACGTCCTGACTTTC. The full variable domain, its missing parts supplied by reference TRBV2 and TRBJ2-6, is EPEVTQTPSHQVTQMGQEVILRCVPISNHLYFYWYRQILGQKVEFLVSFYNNEISEKSEIFDDQFSVERPDGSNFTLKIRSTKLEDSAMYFCASSFLGVSGANVLTFGAGSRLTVL.

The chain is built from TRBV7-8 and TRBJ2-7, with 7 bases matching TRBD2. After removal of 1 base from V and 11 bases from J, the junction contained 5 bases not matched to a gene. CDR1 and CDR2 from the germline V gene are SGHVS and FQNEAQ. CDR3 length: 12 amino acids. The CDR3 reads CASSLGSGGEYF. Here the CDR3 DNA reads TGTGCCAGCAGCTTAGGAAGTGGGGGGGAGTACTTC.

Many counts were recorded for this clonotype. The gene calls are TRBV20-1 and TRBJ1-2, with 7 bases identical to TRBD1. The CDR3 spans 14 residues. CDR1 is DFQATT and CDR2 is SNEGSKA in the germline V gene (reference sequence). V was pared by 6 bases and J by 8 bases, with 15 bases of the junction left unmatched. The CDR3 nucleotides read TGCAGTGCCACAGCTACAGGGGATCGGTGGGGCTACACCTTC. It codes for CSATATGDRWGYTF.

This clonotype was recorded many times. CDR3: CASSNDRSEQFF. For the CDR3, the DNA is TGTGCCAGCAGTAACGATAGGAGTGAGCAGTTCTTC. The rearrangement joins TRBV2 to TRBJ2-1; no firm D call. V shed 5 bases and J shed 9 bases, with 11 bases lying between them. This CDR3 has 12 amino acids. Germline V lookup: CDR1 SNHLY, CDR2 FYNNEI.

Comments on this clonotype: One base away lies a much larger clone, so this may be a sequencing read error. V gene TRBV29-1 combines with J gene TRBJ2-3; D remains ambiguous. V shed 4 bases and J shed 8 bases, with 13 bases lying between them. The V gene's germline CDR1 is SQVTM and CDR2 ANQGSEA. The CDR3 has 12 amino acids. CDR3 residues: CSVGALSGTQYF. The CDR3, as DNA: TGCAGCGTTGGAGCACTATCTGGTACGCAGTATTTT.

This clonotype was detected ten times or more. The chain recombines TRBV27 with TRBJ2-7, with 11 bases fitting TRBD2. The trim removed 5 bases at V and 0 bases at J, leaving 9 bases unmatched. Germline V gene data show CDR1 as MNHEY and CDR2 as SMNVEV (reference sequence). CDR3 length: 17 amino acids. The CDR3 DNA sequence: TGTGCCAGCAGTCCGCTCCTTACTAGCGGGGGCTCCTACGAGCAGTACTTC. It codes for CASSPLLTSGGSYEQYF.

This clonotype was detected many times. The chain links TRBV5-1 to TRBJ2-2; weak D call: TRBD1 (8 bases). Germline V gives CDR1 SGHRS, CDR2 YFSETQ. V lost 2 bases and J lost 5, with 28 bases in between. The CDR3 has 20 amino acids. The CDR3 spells CASSFRGGSSGQGRTGELFF. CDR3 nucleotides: TGCGCCAGCAGCTTCAGGGGAGGGTCCTCAGGACAGGGCCGGACCGGGGAGCTGTTTTTT.

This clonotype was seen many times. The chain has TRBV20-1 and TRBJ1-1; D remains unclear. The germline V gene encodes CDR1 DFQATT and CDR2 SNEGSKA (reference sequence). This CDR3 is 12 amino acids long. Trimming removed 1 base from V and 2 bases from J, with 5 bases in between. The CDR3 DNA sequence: TGCAGTGCTAGAGTTTTCAACACTGAAGCTTTCTTT. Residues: CSARVFNTEAFF.

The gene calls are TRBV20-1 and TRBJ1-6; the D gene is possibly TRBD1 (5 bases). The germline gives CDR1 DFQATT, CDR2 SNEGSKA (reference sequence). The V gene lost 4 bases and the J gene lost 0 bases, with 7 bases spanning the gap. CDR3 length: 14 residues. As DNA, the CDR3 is TGCAGTGCTAACCAGGGCTCCTATAATTCACCCCTCCACTTT. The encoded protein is CSANQGSYNSPLHF.

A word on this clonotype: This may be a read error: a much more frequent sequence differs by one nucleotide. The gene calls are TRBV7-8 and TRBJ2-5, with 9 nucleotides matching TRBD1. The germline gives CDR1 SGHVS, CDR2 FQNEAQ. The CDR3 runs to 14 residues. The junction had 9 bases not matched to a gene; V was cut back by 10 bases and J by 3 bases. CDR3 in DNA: TGTGCCAACACCCCGGACAGGGGAAAAGAGACCCAGTACTTC. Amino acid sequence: CANTPDRGKETQYF.

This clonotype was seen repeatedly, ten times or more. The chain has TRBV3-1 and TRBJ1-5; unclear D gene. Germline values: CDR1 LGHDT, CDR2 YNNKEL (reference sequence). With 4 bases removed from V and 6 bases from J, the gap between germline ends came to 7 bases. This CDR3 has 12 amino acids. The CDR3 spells CASSPWGQPQHF. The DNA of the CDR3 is TGTGCCAGCAGCCCCTGGGGTCAGCCCCAGCATTTT.

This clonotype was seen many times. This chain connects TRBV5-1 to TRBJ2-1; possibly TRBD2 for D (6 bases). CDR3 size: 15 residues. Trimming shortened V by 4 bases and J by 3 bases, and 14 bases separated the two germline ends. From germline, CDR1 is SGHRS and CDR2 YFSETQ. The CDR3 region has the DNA TGCGCCAGCAGCCCTCCCCTGACTAGCTACAATGAGCAGTTCTTC. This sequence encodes CASSPPLTSYNEQFF.

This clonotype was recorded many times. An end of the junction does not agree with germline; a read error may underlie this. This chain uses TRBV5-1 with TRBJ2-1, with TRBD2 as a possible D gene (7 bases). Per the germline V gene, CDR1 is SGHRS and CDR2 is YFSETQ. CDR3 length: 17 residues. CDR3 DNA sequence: TGCGCCAGCATCTTGGAGGGGGGGGCTAGCTCCTACAATGAGCAGTTCTTC. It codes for CASILEGGASSYNEQFF. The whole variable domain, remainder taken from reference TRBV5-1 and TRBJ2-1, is KAGVTQTPRYLIKTRGQQVTLSCSPISGHRSVSWYQQTPGQGLQFLFEYFSETQRNKGNFPGRFSGRQFSNSRSEMNVSTLELGDSALYLCASILEGGASSYNEQFFGPGTRLTVL.

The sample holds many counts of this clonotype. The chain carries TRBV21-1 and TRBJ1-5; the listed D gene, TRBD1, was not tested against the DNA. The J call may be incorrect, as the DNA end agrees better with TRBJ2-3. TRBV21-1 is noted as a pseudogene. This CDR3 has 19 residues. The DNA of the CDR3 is TGTGCCAGCAGCAAAGGTGGGGACCCCGGTGTTTTGGTAAATCAGCCCCAGTATTTT. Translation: CASSKGGDPGVLVNQPQYF.

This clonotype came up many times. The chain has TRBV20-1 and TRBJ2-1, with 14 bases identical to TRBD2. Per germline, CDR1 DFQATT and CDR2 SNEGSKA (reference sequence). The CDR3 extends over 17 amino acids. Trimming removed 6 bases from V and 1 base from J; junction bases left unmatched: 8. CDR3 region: CSARLAGGPGSYNEQFF. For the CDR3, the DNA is TGCAGTGCAAGACTAGCGGGGGGGCCAGGTTCCTACAATGAGCAGTTCTTC.

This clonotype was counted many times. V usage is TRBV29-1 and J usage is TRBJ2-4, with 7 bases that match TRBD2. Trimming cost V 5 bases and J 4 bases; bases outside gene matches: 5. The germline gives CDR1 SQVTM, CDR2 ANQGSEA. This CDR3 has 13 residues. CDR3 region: CSVRVAGKNIQYF. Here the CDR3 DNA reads TGCAGCGTTCGGGTAGCGGGTAAAAACATTCAGTACTTC.

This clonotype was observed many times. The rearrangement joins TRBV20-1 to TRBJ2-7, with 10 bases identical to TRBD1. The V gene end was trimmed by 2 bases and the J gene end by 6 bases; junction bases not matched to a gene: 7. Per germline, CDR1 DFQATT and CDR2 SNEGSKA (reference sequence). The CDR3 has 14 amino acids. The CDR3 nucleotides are TGCAGTGCTAGAAGGGACAGGGGCACTGCCGAGCAGTACTTC. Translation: CSARRDRGTAEQYF.

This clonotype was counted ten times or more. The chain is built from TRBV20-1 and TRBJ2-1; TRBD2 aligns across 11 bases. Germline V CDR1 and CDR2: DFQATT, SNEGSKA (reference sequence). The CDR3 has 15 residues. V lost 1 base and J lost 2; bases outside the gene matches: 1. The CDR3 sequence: CSARVAGGTYNEQFF. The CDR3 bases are TGCAGTGCTAGAGTAGCGGGAGGGACCTACAATGAGCAGTTCTTC.